The 21 T cell receptor beta chains below were found in one sample sequenced in a study of T cells in Graves' hyperthyroidism and ophthalmopathy. Amplified TCR beta CDR3 regions came from RNA transcripts. A first-round RT-PCR of the TCR CDR3 used the HTBI primer set. TCRdb re-called the multiplex PCR reads through MiXCR, storing one row per CDR3 protein. In the table there are fewer than 850,000 distinct CDR3 sequences, around a sixth of which are singletons. Sequencing was carried out using blood. All receptors come from a man aged 50 to 59 with Graves' hyperthyroidism.

This clonotype was seen many times. The rearrangement joins TRBV28 to TRBJ2-3, with D possibly matching TRBD1 (5 bases). The V gene's germline CDR1 is MDHEN and CDR2 SYDVKM. V lost 6 bases to trimming and J lost 1 base, with 20 bases between them. The CDR3 spans 17 residues. Here the CDR3 DNA reads TGTGCCAGCAGGACCGGGTCTTCTTGGGGCGGCACAGATACGCAGTATTTT. Translated: CASRTGSSWGGTDTQYF.

Ten or more counts support this clonotype. The rearrangement uses TRBV11-2 and TRBJ2-7; the match to TRBD2 covers 12 bases. This CDR3 contains 18 residues. Germline loops: CDR1 SGHAT, CDR2 FQNNGV. Losses at the gene ends were 4 bases for V and 5 bases for J; bases not matched to a gene: 15. The CDR3 loop reads CASSSTVGSSGRAHEQYF. The CDR3 DNA reads as TGTGCCAGCAGCTCAACCGTTGGGTCTAGCGGGAGGGCTCACGAGCAGTACTTC.

Only a few counts were recorded for this clonotype. The chain carries TRBV4-1 and TRBJ2-2; TRBD2 matches 9 bases. Germline-derived CDR1 and CDR2 are MGHRA and YSYEKL. Trimming took 1 base from V and 7 from J; bases not matched to a gene: 10. The CDR3 totals 17 residues. The CDR3 spells CASSQVLAGVGIGELFF. CDR3 sequence (DNA): TGCGCCAGCAGCCAAGTATTAGCGGGAGTTGGTATCGGGGAGCTGTTTTTT.

This clonotype was counted at least ten times. The rearrangement joins TRBV6-1 to TRBJ2-5; 10 nucleotides line up with TRBD2. The CDR3 length is 16 residues. CDR1 and CDR2 from the germline V gene are MNHNS and SASEGT. V lost 5 bases, J lost 4 bases, and 10 bases stayed unmatched. The CDR3 DNA reads as TGTGCCAGCAGTTATAGTCCGCTAGCGGGAGTAGAGACCCAGTACTTC. Residues: CASSYSPLAGVETQYF.

This clonotype appeared a few times. The rearrangement joins TRBV9 to TRBJ2-3, with 9 nucleotides matching TRBD2. The CDR3 consists of 16 residues. After removal of 3 bases from V and 2 bases from J, the junction contained 7 bases not matched to a gene. Germline V CDR1 and CDR2: SGDLS, YYNGEE. DNA of the CDR3: TGTGCCAGCAGCGCAAAGACTAGCGGTTTCACAGATACGCAGTATTTT. It specifies CASSAKTSGFTDTQYF.

The genes are TRBV25-1 and TRBJ2-5; D not resolved. The CDR3 runs to 14 residues. The germline V and J ends were trimmed by 5 bases and 3 bases, with 13 bases remaining between them. CDR1 and CDR2 from the germline V gene are MGHDK and SYGVNS. CDR3 nucleotide sequence: TGTGCCAGCAGTCCCTGGGCCAGTAAAGAGACCCAGTACTTC. Amino acid sequence: CASSPWASKETQYF. Using reference TRBV25-1 and TRBJ2-5 for the parts outside the CDR3, the full variable domain is EADIYQTPRYLVIGTGKKITLECSQTMGHDKMYWYQQDPGMELHLIHYSYGVNSTEKGDLSSESTVSRIRTEHFPLTLESARPSHTSQYLCASSPWASKETQYFGPGTRLLVL.

This clonotype was observed many times. V usage is TRBV2 and J usage is TRBJ2-3; the D is unclear. Trimming stripped 6 bases from V and 5 bases from J, with 15 bases between. Germline assignment: CDR1 SNHLY and CDR2 FYNNEI. The CDR3 consists of 14 residues. The DNA of the CDR3 is TGTGCCAGCAGCGGATTAATAGAGGTAGATACGCAGTATTTT. This translates into CASSGLIEVDTQYF.

This clonotype was counted at least ten times. J is TRBJ1-6 and V is TRBV28; 8 nucleotides line up with TRBD1. Germline V gene lookup returns CDR1 MDHEN and CDR2 SYDVKM. The V segment lost 4 bases and the J segment 8 bases; nucleotides outside the gene matches: 7. The CDR3 consists of 15 residues. The CDR3 DNA follows: TGTGCCAGCAGTTCCCAGACAGGGGATTATTCACCCCTCCACTTT. Its protein product is CASSSQTGDYSPLHF.

This clonotype appeared many times. This chain joins TRBV27 and TRBJ1-1, with 9 bases aligning to TRBD1. Looked up from germline, CDR1 is MNHEY and CDR2 is SMNVEV (reference sequence). J gave up 4 bases and V 8 bases, and 11 bases lay outside the gene matches. This CDR3 contains 15 residues. The CDR3 coding sequence is TGTGCCAGCCACCGGGACAGGGCCGTCATCACTGAAGCTTTCTTT. It yields the protein CASHRDRAVITEAFF.

This clonotype was counted at least ten times. The gene calls are TRBV7-6 and TRBJ2-7, with 7 bases identical to TRBD1. J lost 3 bases, V lost 2 bases, and 4 bases had no gene match. The CDR3 is 14 amino acids. The germline CDR1 and CDR2 sequences are SGHVS and FNYEAQ. CDR3 coding DNA: TGTGCCAGCAGCTTACAGGGGGTCGACTACGAGCAGTACTTC. Its protein is CASSLQGVDYEQYF.

The chain has TRBV9 and TRBJ1-2; the match to TRBD1 covers 8 bases. The CDR3 is 14 amino acids. Trimming at V came to 1 base and at J to 3 bases, leaving 2 bases not matched to a gene. From germline, CDR1 is SGDLS and CDR2 YYNGEE. CDR3 sequence: CASSVQTGDYGYTF. The CDR3 DNA is TGTGCCAGCAGCGTACAGACAGGGGACTATGGCTACACCTTC.

This clonotype has at least ten counts. The chain uses TRBV27 and TRBJ2-1, with 8 bases aligning to TRBD2. The CDR3 covers 17 residues. With 3 bases clipped from V and 5 bases from J, the junction kept 12 bases outside the gene matches. Germline V gene sequence: CDR1 MNHEY, CDR2 SMNVEV (reference sequence). DNA for the CDR3: TGTGCCAGCAGTTTGGGAACTCGACTCGGGGGGGACAATGAGCAGTTCTTC. Encoded protein: CASSLGTRLGGDNEQFF.

There are many counts of this clonotype. This chain uses TRBV9 with TRBJ2-3; 7 nucleotides align to TRBD2. Germline loops: CDR1 SGDLS, CDR2 YYNGEE. The CDR3 length is 16 residues. Trimming removed 3 bases from V and 3 bases from J; junction bases left unmatched: 10. CDR3 DNA sequence: TGTGCCAGCAGCGCAACCGGGACTACCACTACAGATACGCAGTATTTT. Protein product: CASSATGTTTTDTQYF. The full variable domain, completed using reference TRBV9 and TRBJ2-3, is DSGVTQTPKHLITATGQRVTLRCSPRSGDLSVYWYQQSLDQGLQFLIQYYNGEERAKGNILERFSAQQFPDLHSELNLSSLELGDSALYFCASSATGTTTTDTQYFGPGTRLTVL.

This clonotype was found a few times. The rearrangement uses TRBV28 and TRBJ1-4; D is unresolved. The germline V gene encodes CDR1 MDHEN and CDR2 SYDVKM. The CDR3 has 12 residues. Trimming removed 2 bases from V and 10 bases from J, with 8 bases in between. The CDR3 protein is CASSLDWRKLFF. The CDR3 DNA reads as TGTGCCAGCAGTTTAGATTGGCGAAAACTGTTTTTT.

This clonotype was detected a few times. J is TRBJ2-2 and V is TRBV10-3; tentatively, D is TRBD1 (6 bases). CDR1 is ENHRY and CDR2 is SYGVKD in the germline V gene. The CDR3 has 15 amino acids. With 3 bases removed from V and 5 bases from J, the gap between germline ends came to 13 bases. CDR3 sequence reads: CAISDRTERTGELFF. The CDR3 region has the DNA TGTGCCATCAGTGATAGGACAGAAAGGACCGGGGAGCTGTTTTTT.

This clonotype was observed a single time. The chain is built from TRBV9 and TRBJ1-4; 7 nucleotides line up with TRBD1. V lost 4 bases and J lost 5; bases outside the gene matches: 5. Looked up from germline, CDR1 is SGDLS and CDR2 is YYNGEE. The CDR3 runs to 14 residues. The CDR3 DNA follows: TGTGCCAGCAGCTTGGGACAGAGGAATGAAAAACTGTTTTTT. Translated: CASSLGQRNEKLFF.

This rearrangement joins TRBV9 to TRBJ2-5, with 12 bases fitting TRBD2. J gave up 5 bases and V 0 bases, and 5 bases lay outside the gene matches. Germline V lookup: CDR1 SGDLS, CDR2 YYNGEE. CDR3 length equals 16 residues. The CDR3 sequence is CASSVVTSGRIETQYF. The CDR3 DNA is TGTGCCAGCAGCGTAGTGACTAGCGGGAGAATTGAGACCCAGTACTTC.

This clonotype was observed many times. The chain uses TRBV28 and TRBJ1-1, with TRBD1 identical over 9 bases. Per the germline V gene, CDR1 is MDHEN and CDR2 is SYDVKM. The length of the CDR3 is 19 residues. V dropped 5 bases and J dropped 2; count of bases not matched to a gene: 18. CDR3 in amino acids: CASSLLGDGQGKVNTEAFF. CDR3 nucleotide sequence: TGTGCCAGCAGTCTCCTTGGTGATGGACAGGGGAAGGTCAACACTGAAGCTTTCTTT.

This clonotype was counted at least ten times. This chain joins TRBV11-2 and TRBJ1-2; D possibly corresponds to TRBD1 (5 bases). The CDR3 consists of 15 residues. V was pared by 7 bases and J by 4 bases, with 19 bases between. Per the germline V gene, CDR1 is SGHAT and CDR2 is FQNNGV. For the CDR3, the DNA is TGTGCCAGCACCCTTTGGGAGGGGTCGGGCTATGGCTACACCTTC. Its translation is CASTLWEGSGYGYTF.

This clonotype was counted many times. The chain combines TRBV19 with TRBJ2-1; 8 nucleotides align to TRBD2. CDR3 length equals 15 residues. Germline-derived CDR1 and CDR2 are LNHDA and SQIVND (reference sequence). J lost 3 bases, V lost 10 bases, and 11 bases had no gene match. The CDR3 spells CATSHSGGLYNEQFF. The DNA of the CDR3 is TGTGCCACCAGCCACAGCGGGGGACTCTACAATGAGCAGTTCTTC.

On this clonotype itself: A much larger clone sits a single nucleotide away, making a read error possible. V is TRBV2 and J is TRBJ1-1, with D unresolved. The germline CDR1 and CDR2 sequences are SNHLY and FYNNEI. The CDR3 runs 12 residues. CDR3 protein: CASGELNTEAFF. Written as DNA, the CDR3 is TGTGCCAGCGGTGAACTGAACACTGAAGCTTTCTTT.